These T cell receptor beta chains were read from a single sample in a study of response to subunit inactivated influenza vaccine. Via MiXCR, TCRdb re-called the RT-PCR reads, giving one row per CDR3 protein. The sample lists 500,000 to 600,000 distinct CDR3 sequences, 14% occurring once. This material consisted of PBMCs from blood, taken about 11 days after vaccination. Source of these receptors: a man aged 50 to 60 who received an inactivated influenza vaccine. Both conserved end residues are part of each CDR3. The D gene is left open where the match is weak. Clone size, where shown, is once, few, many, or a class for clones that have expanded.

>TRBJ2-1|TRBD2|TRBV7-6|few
CASSRSGVLGTSEFNEQFF
TGTGCCAGCAGCCGGAGCGGGGTTCTTGGGACTAGCGAGTTCAATGAGCAGTTCTTC
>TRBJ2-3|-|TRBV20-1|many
CTGRGTSTDTQYF
TGCACCGGTCGAGGGACAAGCACAGATACGCAGTATTTT
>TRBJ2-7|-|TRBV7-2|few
CASSYWVEGPEQYF
TGTGCCAGCAGCTATTGGGTGGAGGGGCCCGAGCAGTACTTC
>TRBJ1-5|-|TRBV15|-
CATSGGPIRWNQPQHF
TGTGCCACCAGCGGGGGACCCATACGATGGAATCAGCCCCAGCATTTT
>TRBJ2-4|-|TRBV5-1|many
CASRTDVALENIQYF
TGCGCCAGCAGAACCGACGTCGCGCTTGAAAACATTCAGTACTTC
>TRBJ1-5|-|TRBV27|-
CASRSTSGGNQPQHF
TGTGCCAGCAGATCGACCTCCGGAGGCAATCAGCCCCAGCATTTT
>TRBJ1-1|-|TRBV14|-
CASSRFEGGGAFF
TGTGCCAGCAGCCGCTTCGAGGGAGGAGGAGCTTTCTTT
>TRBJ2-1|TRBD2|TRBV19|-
CASRPGTSLSDEQFF
TGTGCCAGTAGACCCGGGACTAGCTTATCGGATGAGCAGTTCTTC
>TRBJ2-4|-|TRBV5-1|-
CASSLEGQGKNIQYF
TGCGCCAGCAGCTTGGAGGGTCAGGGAAAAAACATTCAGTACTTC
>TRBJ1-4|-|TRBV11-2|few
CASSLSRGSNEKLFF
TGTGCCAGCAGCTTAAGTAGGGGGAGTAATGAAAAACTGTTTTTT
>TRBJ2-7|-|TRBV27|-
CASSLIAATTYEQYF
TGTGCCAGCAGTTTGATAGCAGCTACCACCTACGAGCAGTACTTC